These 17 T cell receptor beta chains were all obtained from the same sample, sequenced in a study of blood T cell repertoires in COVID-19. The repertoire was sequenced with immunoSEQ multiplex PCR; TCRdb's copy has only in-frame clones and lacks some. Here the sample spans 77,000 or so clones, 83% being singletons. Sequencing used peripheral blood. The receptor set was obtained from a young man with COVID-19, enrolled during active disease.

The rearrangement links TRBV27 to TRBJ2-7, with TRBD2 identical over 11 bases. Germline V gene lookup returns CDR1 MNHEY and CDR2 SMNVEV (reference sequence). This CDR3 comprises 15 residues. The trim removed 6 bases at V and 7 bases at J, leaving 11 bases unmatched. In nucleotides, the CDR3 is TGTGCCAGCAGGACTAGCGGGACCCCCGGGGGGGAGCAGTACTTC. It codes for CASRTSGTPGGEQYF.

The chain recombines TRBV5-4 with TRBJ2-7, with 7 nucleotides matching TRBD2. There are 14 residues in the CDR3. In germline, CDR1 is SGHNT, CDR2 YYREEE (reference sequence). Trimming took 4 bases from V and 2 from J; bases not matched to a gene: 6. The CDR3 DNA sequence: TGTGCCAGCAGCCCTCGGGAGGCAACCTACGAGCAGTACTTC. It encodes CASSPREATYEQYF.

The V gene is TRBV7-9, the J gene TRBJ2-4; 7 bases agree with TRBD2. Germline CDR1 is SEHNR and CDR2 is FQNEAQ (reference sequence). This CDR3 comprises 16 residues. Trimming cost V 0 bases and J 0 bases; bases outside gene matches: 2. The CDR3 sequence is CASSLAGGRAKNIQYF. The CDR3, as DNA: TGTGCCAGCAGCTTAGCGGGAGGGAGAGCCAAAAACATTCAGTACTTC.

The chain joins TRBV6-2 or TRBV6-3 to TRBJ1-1; tentatively, D is TRBD1 (5 bases). This CDR3 contains 12 residues. V was shortened by 6 bases and J by 10 bases, with 15 bases between the two germline ends. Germline loops: CDR1 MNHEY, CDR2 SVGEGT. The CDR3, as DNA: TGTGCCAGCAGCTCCGGAGACAGAAGAGCTTTCTTT. Translating gives CASSSGDRRAFF.

The rearrangement joins TRBV6-5 to TRBJ2-7, with D possibly TRBD1 on 5 matching bases. V was pared by 7 bases and J by 6 bases, with 22 bases between. This CDR3 is 15 amino acids long. Germline loops: CDR1 MNHEY, CDR2 SVGAGI. The CDR3 region is CASTKRATGFGEQYF. The CDR3 coding sequence is TGTGCCAGCACCAAAAGGGCAACAGGTTTTGGCGAGCAGTACTTC.

The rearrangement joins TRBV19 to TRBJ2-7; TRBD2 agrees at 7 bases. The CDR3 runs to 14 residues. Looked up from germline, CDR1 is LNHDA and CDR2 is SQIVND (reference sequence). J lost 2 bases, V lost 5 bases, and 6 bases had no gene match. The DNA for the CDR3 is TGTGCCAGTAGTCACGGGGGGTTCCCCTACGAGCAGTACTTC. Translation gives CASSHGGFPYEQYF.

The chain combines TRBV27 with TRBJ1-5; TRBD1 is a possible D gene (5 bases). V lost 8 bases to trimming and J lost 4 bases, with 18 bases between them. The germline gives CDR1 MNHEY, CDR2 SMNVEV (reference sequence). The CDR3 sequence is 15 residues long. In DNA form, the CDR3 reads TGTGCCAGCGATAACCAGGGAGGGCTTAATCAGCCCCAGCATTTT. It is translated as CASDNQGGLNQPQHF.

In nucleotides, the CDR3 is TGTGCCAGCAACTCAGGGGGCTCCTATGGCTACACCTTC. Its translation is CASNSGGSYGYTF. V is TRBV6-5 and J is TRBJ1-2; 8 positions agree with TRBD1. Germline CDR1 and CDR2: MNHEY and SVGAGI. This CDR3 contains 13 residues. V was clipped by 7 bases and J by 4 bases; unmatched bases: 5.

The gene calls are TRBV27 and TRBJ2-6, with unresolved D. Germline V gene data show CDR1 as MNHEY and CDR2 as SMNVEV (reference sequence). Deletions cut 2 bases from V and 2 bases from J, with 7 bases between. This CDR3 has 15 amino acids. The DNA of the CDR3 is TGTGCCAGCAGTTTAACAGACGCTGGGGCCAACGTCCTGACTTTC. This gives the protein CASSLTDAGANVLTF. Filled out from reference TRBV27 and TRBJ2-6, the complete variable domain reads EAQVTQNPRYLITVTGKKLTVTCSQNMNHEYMSWYRQDPGLGLRQIYYSMNVEVTDKGDVPEGYKVSRKEKRNFPLILESPSPNQTSLYFCASSLTDAGANVLTFGAGSRLTVL.

The chain couples TRBV5-6 to TRBJ2-7; the D is unclear. Germline loops: CDR1 SGHDT, CDR2 YYEEEE. This CDR3 spans 15 amino acids. The germline V and J ends were trimmed by 4 bases and 0 bases, with 14 bases remaining between them. The CDR3 nucleotides read TGTGCCAGCAGCCTCCGAGGATACCTCTCCTACGAGCAGTACTTC. Residues: CASSLRGYLSYEQYF.

The V call is TRBV5-4, the J call TRBJ2-7, with 7 bases lining up with TRBD2. The CDR3 has 15 residues. V shed 0 bases, J shed 7 bases, and the junction held 10 bases outside the gene matches. Germline V gene lookup returns CDR1 SGHNT and CDR2 YYREEE (reference sequence). The CDR3 protein is CASSLASAGVKEQYF. The CDR3 nucleotides are TGTGCCAGCAGCTTGGCCTCTGCGGGAGTCAAAGAGCAGTACTTC. The entire variable domain, with the rest obtained from reference TRBV5-4 and TRBJ2-7, is as follows: ETGVTQSPTHLIKTRGQQVTLRCSSQSGHNTVSWYQQALGQGPQFIFQYYREEENGRGNFPPRFSGLQFPNYSSELNVNALELDDSALYLCASSLASAGVKEQYFGPGTRLTVT.

This chain uses TRBV15 with TRBJ1-2; the D gene is possibly TRBD1 (6 bases). V dropped 1 base and J dropped 5 bases, with 14 bases sitting between them. Germline V gene sequence: CDR1 LNHNV, CDR2 YYDKDF (reference sequence). The CDR3 loop spans 15 amino acids. Here the CDR3 DNA reads TGTGCCACCAGCAGAGCAACGACAGGAGTTTATGGCTACACCTTC. It codes for CATSRATTGVYGYTF.

V is TRBV7-8 and J is TRBJ2-1; 8 bases align to TRBD2. After removal of 4 bases from V and 3 bases from J, the junction contained 14 bases not matched to a gene. Germline V gives CDR1 SGHVS, CDR2 FQNEAQ. The CDR3 is 18 amino acids. The CDR3 loop reads CASSSRTISGKGYNEQFF. The CDR3 DNA sequence: TGTGCCAGCAGCTCCAGAACTATTAGCGGGAAAGGCTACAATGAGCAGTTCTTC.

The rearrangement uses TRBV10-3 and TRBJ1-4; 8 nucleotides align to TRBD1. This CDR3 is built from 15 residues. Per germline, CDR1 ENHRY and CDR2 SYGVKD. Trimming removed 6 bases from V and 1 base from J; junction bases left unmatched: 4. The DNA of the CDR3 is TGTGCCATCAGCTACGACAGGGGAACTAATGAAAAACTGTTTTTT. It specifies CAISYDRGTNEKLFF.

This rearrangement joins TRBV25-1 to TRBJ1-2, with D tentatively TRBD1 (6 bases). The germline V gene encodes CDR1 MGHDK and CDR2 SYGVNS. The V end was cut by 4 bases, the J end by 8 bases, with 14 bases between. This CDR3 comprises 13 residues. The CDR3 DNA reads as TGTGCCAGCAGTGCTATACAGGGTAAAGGCTACACCTTC. It encodes CASSAIQGKGYTF.

The chain employs TRBV9 and TRBJ2-5; 10 bases map to TRBD2. Unmatched junction bases numbered 8, after V lost 4 bases and J lost 5 bases. The CDR3 extends over 15 amino acids. Germline V gene lookup returns CDR1 SGDLS and CDR2 YYNGEE. The CDR3: CASSLAGGSLETQYF. The CDR3 DNA follows: TGTGCCAGCAGCTTAGCGGGAGGAAGTTTGGAGACCCAGTACTTC.

The chain carries TRBV5-4 and TRBJ2-3; 7 bases are a match to TRBD2. The V segment lost 3 bases and the J segment 4 bases; nucleotides outside the gene matches: 11. This CDR3 is 16 amino acids long. Per germline, CDR1 SGHNT and CDR2 YYREEE (reference sequence). DNA of the CDR3: TGTGCCAGCAGCTCGACCCGCGGGAGTAGGGCAGATACGCAGTATTTT. Amino acids: CASSSTRGSRADTQYF. Supplemented by reference TRBV5-4 and TRBJ2-3, the full variable domain reads ETGVTQSPTHLIKTRGQQVTLRCSSQSGHNTVSWYQQALGQGPQFIFQYYREEENGRGNFPPRFSGLQFPNYSSELNVNALELDDSALYLCASSSTRGSRADTQYFGPGTRLTVL.